This entry lists 24 T cell receptor beta chains sequenced from one sample in a study of blood T cell repertoires in COVID-19. TCRdb's table, derived via immunoSEQ multiplex PCR, lists solely in-frame clones and lacks some. In the table there are 200,000 or so clones, roughly 84% of which are singletons. Material for sequencing was peripheral blood. The receptors here all came from a young woman who had recovered from COVID-19.

The chain links TRBV29-1 to TRBJ2-1; unclear D gene. CDR3 length: 11 amino acids. The germline CDR1 and CDR2 sequences are SQVTM and ANQGSEA. The V gene lost 4 bases and the J gene lost 7 bases, with 8 bases spanning the gap. This CDR3 reads CSVVKSNEQFF. The CDR3 DNA reads as TGCAGCGTTGTTAAGAGTAATGAGCAGTTCTTC.

V is TRBV7-9 and J is TRBJ2-1; TRBD2 aligns across 8 bases. Germline CDR1 reads SEHNR; CDR2 reads FQNEAQ (reference sequence). The CDR3 has 14 amino acids. Unmatched junction bases numbered 8, after V lost 5 bases and J lost 8 bases. CDR3 sequence (DNA): TGTGCCAGCAGCCAATGGACTAGCTCGGATGAGCAGTTCTTC. Its translation: CASSQWTSSDEQFF.

The J gene is TRBJ2-1, the V gene TRBV6-2 or TRBV6-3; 8 bases fit TRBD1. The CDR3 sequence is 15 residues long. The germline gives CDR1 MNHEY, CDR2 SVGEGT. The J segment lost 5 bases and the V segment lost 2 bases, leaving 5 bases of the junction unmatched. CDR3 in amino acids: CASSYQGARNNEQFF. The CDR3 bases are TGTGCCAGCAGTTACCAGGGGGCGCGGAACAATGAGCAGTTCTTC.

This chain links TRBV4-1 with TRBJ2-7; perhaps TRBD1 as D (6 bases). This CDR3 has 15 amino acids. The germline V gene encodes CDR1 MGHRA and CDR2 YSYEKL. Trimming cost V 5 bases and J 0 bases, with 14 bases left between them. CDR3 DNA: TGCGCCAGCAGCGATCCAGGGACATCCTCCTACGAGCAGTACTTC. Amino acid sequence: CASSDPGTSSYEQYF.

The chain combines TRBV5-1 with TRBJ2-7; 14 bases fit TRBD2. Germline assignment: CDR1 SGHRS and CDR2 YFSETQ. V shed 1 base and J 1 base; nucleotides not matched to a gene: 7. This CDR3 spans 18 amino acids. The CDR3 protein is CASSLTGLAGVGSYEQYF. The DNA of the CDR3 is TGCGCCAGCAGCTTGACGGGACTAGCGGGAGTAGGGTCCTACGAGCAGTACTTC.

The J gene is TRBJ1-2, the V gene TRBV4-2, with a weak D call TRBD1 (5 bases). Germline values: CDR1 LGHNA, CDR2 YNFKEQ. The CDR3 has 13 amino acids. V lost 0 bases to trimming and J lost 8 bases, with 10 bases between them. CDR3: CASSQDWGDGYTF. CDR3 sequence (DNA): TGTGCCAGCAGCCAAGATTGGGGGGACGGCTACACCTTC.

Worth noting for this clone: Within the sample, other DNA sequences also encode this same CDR3. The chain joins TRBV29-1 to TRBJ1-2; 12 bases fit TRBD1. The V segment lost 4 bases and the J segment 5 bases; nucleotides outside the gene matches: 2. This CDR3 region has 13 residues. Germline CDR1 and CDR2: SQVTM and ANQGSEA. This CDR3 is CSVGGQGAYGYTF. DNA for the CDR3: TGCAGCGTTGGGGGACAGGGGGCATATGGCTACACCTTC.

V is TRBV10-3 and J is TRBJ1-5; D might be TRBD1 (6 bases). Germline values: CDR1 ENHRY, CDR2 SYGVKD. This CDR3 has 18 amino acids. With 4 bases removed from V and 0 bases from J, the gap between germline ends came to 19 bases. The CDR3 sequence: CAISGGDRSRYSNQPQHF. CDR3 nucleotides: TGTGCCATCAGTGGGGGTGACAGGTCCCGTTATAGCAATCAGCCCCAGCATTTT.

This sequence joins TRBV7-9 and TRBJ2-1; D unclear. This CDR3 has 12 amino acids. Trimming took off 1 base at V and 6 bases at J, with 4 bases between the two ends. The germline V gene has CDR1 SEHNR and CDR2 FQNEAQ (reference sequence). The CDR3 sequence is CASSLVGNEQFF. The CDR3 region has the DNA TGTGCCAGCAGCTTAGTCGGCAATGAGCAGTTCTTC. Full variable domain (missing parts from reference TRBV7-9 and TRBJ2-1): DTGVSQNPRHKITKRGQNVTFRCDPISEHNRLYWYRQTLGQGPEFLTYFQNEAQLEKSRLLSDRFSAERPKGSFSTLEIQRTEQGDSAMYLCASSLVGNEQFFGPGTRLTVL.

The chain is built from TRBV19 and TRBJ2-7; a weak D match, TRBD2 (5 bases). The CDR3 contains 16 residues. V was trimmed by 3 bases and J by 2 bases, leaving 17 bases between them. Per the germline V gene, CDR1 is LNHDA and CDR2 is SQIVND (reference sequence). The CDR3 DNA follows: TGTGCCAGTAGTATTCAAGGAAGAGGGCGGGCCTACGAGCAGTACTTC. Its translation is CASSIQGRGRAYEQYF.

The V and J genes are TRBV5-8 and TRBJ2-2; tentatively, D is TRBD2 (7 bases). The V and J ends lost 6 bases and 5 bases respectively, with 20 bases between them. The germline V gene encodes CDR1 SGHTS and CDR2 YDEGEE. This CDR3 contains 16 residues. The CDR3 sequence is CASIAPGGGQTGELFF. DNA for the CDR3: TGTGCCAGCATCGCACCCGGCGGGGGCCAGACCGGGGAGCTGTTTTTT.

This clone appeared a few times. The CDR3 DNA reads TGTGCCAGCAGCTTAGCGCCCCATGCAGGGGGCTCCGGAAACACCATATATTTT. Its protein is CASSLAPHAGGSGNTIYF. The chain combines TRBV7-6 with TRBJ1-3; 8 nucleotides agree with TRBD1. V was clipped by 0 bases and J by 4 bases; unmatched bases: 11. The CDR3 spans 18 residues. Germline V gene lookup returns CDR1 SGHVS and CDR2 FNYEAQ.

The gene calls are TRBV19 and TRBJ2-7, with 8 bases aligning to TRBD1. The CDR3 spans 14 residues. The J segment lost 6 bases and the V segment lost 2 bases, leaving 6 bases of the junction unmatched. CDR1 is LNHDA, CDR2 SQIVND, per germline (reference sequence). The CDR3 sequence: CASSIQGANREQYF. Here the CDR3 DNA reads TGTGCCAGTAGTATACAGGGGGCTAATCGCGAGCAGTACTTC.

The count of this clone is one. The genes are TRBV7-8 and TRBJ2-3; 12 positions match TRBD2. V was clipped by 5 bases and J by 5 bases; unmatched bases: 8. The CDR3 is 16 residues long. Germline CDR1 reads SGHVS; CDR2 reads FQNEAQ. The CDR3 region is CASSLLAGGALDTQYF. For the CDR3, the DNA is TGTGCCAGCAGCCTACTAGCGGGGGGAGCCCTAGATACGCAGTATTTT.

The chain recombines TRBV9 with TRBJ1-1; D uncertain. Trimming removed 2 bases at V and 2 bases at J, with 7 bases between. The CDR3 sequence is 13 residues long. Germline lookup yields CDR1 SGDLS and CDR2 YYNGEE. CDR3: CASSVRSNTEAFF. CDR3 nucleotide sequence: TGTGCCAGCAGCGTTCGGAGCAACACTGAAGCTTTCTTT.

This chain connects TRBV6-1 to TRBJ2-2; D is unresolved. The germline V gene has CDR1 MNHNS and CDR2 SASEGT. The germline V and J ends were trimmed by 1 base and 6 bases, with 9 bases remaining between them. CDR3 size: 14 residues. The CDR3 DNA reads TGTGCCAGCAGTGAAGTCGACTCGGCCGGGGAGCTGTTTTTT. Its protein is CASSEVDSAGELFF.

This clone was detected only a few times. The genes are TRBV5-4 and TRBJ1-6; TRBD1 might be the D (5 bases). Germline loops: CDR1 SGHNT, CDR2 YYREEE (reference sequence). V was pared by 4 bases and J by 8 bases, with 16 bases between. The CDR3 loop spans 15 amino acids. The CDR3 sequence: CASSRLFGGDSPLHF. The CDR3 DNA reads as TGTGCCAGCAGCCGATTATTTGGGGGGGATTCACCCCTCCACTTT.

The chain employs TRBV27 and TRBJ1-5; a possible D gene is TRBD1 (6 bases). CDR1 MNHEY and CDR2 SMNVEV come from the germline V gene (reference sequence). Trimming shortened V by 1 base and J by 4 bases, and 14 bases separated the two germline ends. This CDR3 has 16 residues. The CDR3 DNA follows: TGTGCCAGCAGTTTATATCCCCCCCAGGGGAATCAGCCCCAGCATTTT. Its protein product is CASSLYPPQGNQPQHF.

The genes are TRBV18 and TRBJ1-1; unclear D gene. The germline gives CDR1 KGHSH, CDR2 LQKENI. This CDR3 comprises 15 residues. Trimming removed 3 bases from V and 5 bases from J, with 16 bases in between. The CDR3: CASSPSVATITEAFF. The CDR3 DNA reads TGTGCCAGCTCACCGTCTGTGGCAACGATTACTGAAGCTTTCTTT. Filled out from reference TRBV18 and TRBJ1-1, the complete variable domain reads NAGVMQNPRHLVRRRGQEARLRCSPMKGHSHVYWYRQLPEEGLKFMVYLQKENIIDESGMPKERFSAEFPKEGPSILRIQQVVRGDSAAYFCASSPSVATITEAFFGQGTRLTVV.

J is TRBJ2-4 and V is TRBV14; 7 bases map to TRBD2. This CDR3 is 16 amino acids long. V was clipped by 2 bases and J by 6 bases; unmatched bases: 10. Germline-derived CDR1 and CDR2 are SGHDN and FVKESK. CDR3 loop: CASSQFTGLGANIQYF. For the CDR3, the DNA is TGTGCCAGCAGCCAATTCACCGGACTAGGGGCAAACATTCAGTACTTC.

The gene calls are TRBV10-3 and TRBJ2-1, with 9 bases that match TRBD2. CDR1 and CDR2 (germline): ENHRY, SYGVKD. CDR3 size: 16 residues. After removal of 5 bases from V and 4 bases from J, the junction contained 9 bases not matched to a gene. The CDR3: CAISSRRTSAYNEQFF. The CDR3 DNA follows: TGTGCCATCAGTTCGAGAAGGACTAGCGCATACAATGAGCAGTTCTTC.

This clone was seen once. This sequence joins TRBV28 and TRBJ1-3; D unresolved. Per the germline V gene, CDR1 is MDHEN and CDR2 is SYDVKM. The CDR3 is made up of 16 amino acids. V lost 5 bases to trimming and J lost 3 bases, with 17 bases between them. CDR3 nucleotides: TGTGCCAGCAGTCGCCCCAAGACGGGAAATGGAAACACCATATATTTT. Translated, it gives CASSRPKTGNGNTIYF.

The chain links TRBV19 to TRBJ2-7, with 8 positions matching TRBD1. V was pared by 6 bases and J by 3 bases, with 16 bases of the junction left unmatched. This CDR3 comprises 17 residues. CDR1 LNHDA and CDR2 SQIVND come from the germline V gene (reference sequence). Here the CDR3 DNA reads TGTGCCAGTAGCCCGGGGTGGGGCAGGGGGCGCAACTACGAGCAGTACTTC. Its translation: CASSPGWGRGRNYEQYF.

The rearrangement uses TRBV11-2 and TRBJ2-3, with a possible D match to TRBD2 (6 bases). CDR1 and CDR2 (germline): SGHAT, FQNNGV. This CDR3 has 15 amino acids. V lost 4 bases and J lost 3, with 14 bases in between. The DNA of the CDR3 is TGTGCCAGCAGCTCCCTTGAGCGGGTTACAGATACGCAGTATTTT. It encodes CASSSLERVTDTQYF.